This T cell receptor (beta chain) was recorded in a study of cytomegalovirus exposure and HLA in healthy donors (dated by TCRdb to 2016 to 2017). Regarding the research as a whole: According to an earlier analysis of around 600 of the donors, roughly 180 million T cells yielded 90 million to 140 million unique TCR beta sequences and around 280 Gb of sequence data. To predict cytomegalovirus infection status, the study brought together high-throughput TCR immunosequencing, statistical association of individual TCRs with disease status, and machine learning. The number of donors typed differed by locus, with about 620-630 for A, B, C, DRB1 and DQB1, around 520 for DQA1, 600 to 610 for DPA1, and approximately 470 for DPB1. An early release covering over 500 HLA-typed donors comprised about 300 gigabases of sequencing data and roughly 86 million unique TCR sequences. A separate validation cohort of 100 to 150 different subjects was used in addition to the 666-subject first cohort. All discovery cohort repertoires had been generated using a single sequencing platform. The later analysis used no new phenotypic data to find candidate immune exposures, relying instead on TCR beta sequences and their occurrence across donors. Five DR-DQ haplotypes were treated as single units for association and clustering because of strong linkage in the cohort. A later analysis re-analyzed previously published TCR beta repertoires from 666 donors and added high-resolution HLA genotyping to study TCR occurrence patterns. The study aimed to test whether cataloging public T cell receptors could reveal signatures of past pathogen exposure. In an earlier analysis of a few hundred of the donors, high-throughput TCR beta sequencing was used to judge whether each TCR beta V gene segment behaved as functional or pseudogenic. Using immunosequencing, the study profiled T cell repertoires from 500 to 800 subjects and related those repertoires to cytomegalovirus serostatus. Among the roughly 400 genotyped donors, approximately 77% belonged to the genetic ancestry cluster associated with self-reported Caucasian donors. On average, about 240,000 unique TCR beta nucleotide sequences were sequenced per donor among some 430 genotyped donors of the cohort, with roughly 18% of those sequences being non-productive. HLA typing included class I and class II loci at four-digit resolution. A later genetic analysis took genome-wide SNP genotypes for about 55% of the 666 donors and used that subset as a discovery cohort. Donor age, sex, ethnicity and CMV serostatus were compiled alongside the repertoire data.

The cohort comprised some 730 healthy bone marrow donors. All cohort members were sampled while nominally healthy, although unrecorded immune exposures were likely present. The donor tested CMV seronegative, placing the donor among the 300 to 450 seronegative members of the cohort. Every donor gave a peripheral blood sample, and the peripheral blood mononuclear cells from that sample were used for TCR beta sequencing. Genomic DNA was extracted from the blood cell samples with the Qiagen DNeasy Blood Extraction Kit. Worth noting for this clone: Its antigen is not yet known. No clone much larger than this one lies a single base away; base qualities are absent.

Libraries were made using the immunoSEQ multiplex PCR assay. For the multiplex PCR, a mixture combining 60 forward primers for TCR Vbeta segments and 13 reverse primers for TCR Jbeta segments was used. The CDR3 region of rearranged TCR beta genes was amplified from genomic DNA with a multiplex PCR assay. On the Illumina HiSeq System, the amplified TCR beta libraries were sequenced as 87-base-pair reads. As for the original processing: Across the 700 or so repertoires, a later analysis counted some 81 million unique TCR beta chains, approximately 12 million of which were shared by at least two donors. A nearest-neighbor algorithm error-corrected the raw reads and collapsed the reads into unique sequences, merging closely related sequences to remove PCR and sequencing errors. V, D and J gene segments were assigned by aligning CDR3 sequences to IMGT reference sequences. For a sequence to be retained, a match of at least six nucleotides was required to both a V gene segment and a J gene segment. Rearrangements were called productive when the CDR3 lacked stop codons and stayed in frame with V and J; all others were non-productive. CDR3 was defined by IMGT convention, running from the second conserved V-encoded cysteine to the conserved J-encoded phenylalanine. In an earlier analysis of around 640 of the donors, sequences lacking an unambiguous match to a single V gene segment were excluded. In an earlier analysis of 587 of the donors, V segments were called functional above 56.7% productive rearrangements and were called segregating when the between-donor standard deviation exceeded 5%. A statistical classification framework was built for diagnosing cytomegalovirus status from the catalog of TCR beta chain sequences. In a later analysis, V and J genes were assigned by comparing TCR nucleotide sequences against IMGT/GENE-DB human TR gene sequences. The TCRdist pipeline was used in a later analysis to assign CDR3 sequences and most-parsimonious VDJ recombination scenarios. In a later analysis, every TCR beta chain was defined by the combination of its CDR3 amino acid sequence and its V-gene family, and reads without a unique V-gene family were dropped. As a way to deal with suspected cross-contamination and a sequencing artifact, a later analysis dropped 500 to 700 nucleotide sequences that were highly shared and had low generation probability. In a later analysis, a clonal expansion index was calculated for each public chain from normalized within-repertoire ranks of inferred template counts. A later analysis computed generation probabilities with a VDJ recombination model fitted to out-of-frame rearrangements, and checked the results against IGoR. In a later analysis, TCR-TCR, TCR-HLA and TCR-CMV co-occurrence was scored with hypergeometric tests, and a repertoire-size bias correction was applied to TCR pairs. In a later analysis, false discovery rates were estimated by permuting HLA or CMV assignments 20 times. In a later analysis, co-occurring TCRs were grouped using DBSCAN, and TCRdist sequence similarity was added for clustering within HLA-allele-positive subsets. For co-occurrence clustering, repertoires with fewer than 30,000 or more than 120,000 public chains were excluded, along with roughly 5 repertoires with anomalous nucleotide sharing. The immuneACCESS repertoire file appears here via TCRdb, limited to in-frame rearrangements. These files lack a portion of the clones; in checked studies, under half of the deficit traces to unresolved V genes, and the cause of the others is not known. Clone size and V and J calls were adopted from that table, with D and trimming inferred from the DNA. Across this sample there are about 120,000 clones, with about 83% seen only once. Of the sample, 2.7% falls within the top ten clones.

Broad study findings and their caveats: A total of fewer than 200 TCR beta chains were listed by the study as associated with cytomegalovirus. A later analysis reported that several top co-occurrence clusters appeared linked to parvovirus B19, influenza, CMV and Epstein-Barr virus. Assigning TCR associations to individual alleles was difficult when HLA alleles, especially DR and DQ, strongly co-occurred. A later analysis found that most CMV-associated TCR beta chains appeared HLA-restricted, with HLA associations seemingly driven largely by CMV exposure. A later analysis found that HLA-associated TCR beta chains were more clonally expanded and had lower generation probabilities than equally common non-associated chains. Immune exposure information for the cohort was limited to CMV serostatus. In both the original and validation cohorts, the classifier was reported to diagnose cytomegalovirus status with high specificity and sensitivity. In a later genetic analysis, fewer N-insertions in productive TCRs were reported among donors in an Asian-associated ancestry cluster than the roughly 700-donor mean. The earlier analysis of around 600 of the donors excluded about 16 rarely observed V segments, including chromosome 9 orphons, because counts were too low. Most TCR sequences were seen in very few donors, while some public TCRs were found in many individuals. HLA typing was unavailable for some donors at each locus, so association tests used only the typed subset. In a later analysis, the rate of TCR association differed among HLA loci, with DRB1 alleles having the most associated TCRs and HLA-C alleles having the fewest. Linkage disequilibrium might explain the correlated functional status among segregating V segments, but an unknown experimental factor could not be ruled out. Sequencing depth was assumed to be roughly uniform across donors in the presence/absence analyses, though that assumption may not hold. Some IMGT-functional V segments, including TRBV6-2 and TRBV6-3, could not be distinguished by the 87-base-pair reads and were therefore excluded. It was suggested by the authors that the approach could potentially be generalized to other disease states and immunological phenotypes. A cluster of highly shared sequence variants was judged likely to represent a technical artifact of the sequencing pipeline. An earlier analysis of 587 of the donors showed that most TCR beta V segments appeared in productive rearrangements either about 87% or about 30% of the time, which broadly matched IMGT annotations. V-gene and J-gene trimming of TCR beta chains was associated with a missense DCLRE1C variant in a later genetic analysis, and the association was replicated in an independent cohort. A few of the identified cytomegalovirus-associated TCR beta chains were confirmed in vitro to be specific for cytomegalovirus antigens. At a false discovery rate of 0.05, a later analysis linked roughly 17,000 TCR beta sequences to specific HLA alleles. A further reported finding was that TCR beta sequences accurately predicted the HLA-A and HLA-B alleles for most subjects in the first cohort. This cohort had only TCR beta chains sequenced, and the lack of alpha or paired-chain data limited which features could be detected.

The CDR3 goes from the cysteine to the phenylalanine over 13 residues. The CDR3 DNA has 39 bases and is translated from base 1. CDR1 and CDR2, per the germline V gene (reference sequence), are SGHNT and YYREEE. V gives up 2 bases and J gives up 6 bases, and the segment between their germline ends measures 12 bases. Recombination joined TRBV5-4 with TRBJ2-7; D gene: possibly TRBD1, on 6 matching bases. What was sequenced was PBMCs. The clonotype originates from a female donor in good health and CMV-seronegative. The DNA sequence is given as TGTGCCAGCAGCTTACAGGGCGGCGGCGAGCAGTACTTC. It specifies CASSLQGGGEQYF.